The rows below give T cell receptor beta chains drawn from one sample of a study of sequential checkpoint blockade in melanoma. Produced via immunoSEQ multiplex PCR; TCRdb's table is partial and in-frame only. The sample lists tens of thousands of clones, roughly 91% occurring once. The material was CD8+ T cells sorted from blood (inferred from file names), obtained from a patient given nivolumab and ipilimumab in sequence. Source of these receptors: a human donor with melanoma. Each CDR3 is given with its conserved first and last residue. A D gene is named only where the DNA matches it firmly. Clone sizes are given selectively: once, few, many, or a class where the clone is expanded.

>-|TRBV4-1|-|TRBJ1-1
CASSLPRQGRTEAFF
TGCGCCAGCAGCCTACCACGGCAGGGCAGAACTGAAGCTTTCTTT
>-|TRBV19|-|TRBJ1-1
CASSIGGMGTEAFF
TGTGCCAGTAGTATCGGGGGGATGGGGACTGAAGCTTTCTTT
>-|TRBV14|few|TRBJ2-1
CASSQWEGVNNEQFF
TGTGCCAGCAGCCAATGGGAGGGGGTCAACAATGAGCAGTTCTTC
>TRBD2|TRBV27|-|TRBJ2-7
CASAQRGDEQYF
TGTGCCAGCGCCCAGCGGGGCGACGAGCAGTACTTC
>TRBD1|TRBV5-6|-|TRBJ2-6
CSGGQGANSGANVLTF
TGTTCCGGAGGACAGGGGGCGAATAGTGGGGCCAACGTCCTGACTTTC
>TRBD1|TRBV5-8|-|TRBJ2-7
CASSLPPNLDRQARYEQYF
TGTGCCAGCAGCTTGCCTCCGAATCTGGACAGGCAGGCTCGCTACGAGCAGTACTTC
>TRBD2|TRBV7-9|-|TRBJ2-5
CASSRKESGRTQETQYF
TGTGCCAGCAGCCGGAAAGAAAGCGGGAGGACCCAAGAGACCCAGTACTTC
>-|TRBV5-4|-|TRBJ2-1
CASSLSGPYNEQFF
TGTGCCAGCAGCTTGTCAGGGCCATACAATGAGCAGTTCTTC
>-|TRBV28|-|TRBJ1-1
CASSILRGPRNTEAFF
TGTGCCAGCAGTATCCTAAGGGGCCCCAGGAACACTGAAGCTTTCTTT
>TRBD2|TRBV11-2|-|TRBJ2-3
CASSLATSGRGDTQYF
TGTGCCAGCAGCTTAGCGACTAGCGGGAGGGGAGATACGCAGTATTTT
>-|TRBV6-6|-|TRBJ2-3
CASSPHLSDTQYF
TGTGCCAGCAGTCCCCACTTGTCAGATACGCAGTATTTT
>-|TRBV4-1|-|TRBJ2-1
CASSQGTLPDKRYNEQFF
TGCGCCAGCAGCCAAGGTACTCTGCCCGATAAGAGATACAATGAGCAGTTCTTC
>TRBD1|TRBV27|-|TRBJ2-7
CASSFKGTGGNEQYF
TGTGCCAGCAGTTTTAAAGGGACAGGGGGCAACGAGCAGTACTTC
>-|TRBV14|few|TRBJ2-3
CASSQGRHTDTQYF
TGTGCCAGCAGCCAGGGCAGACACACAGATACGCAGTATTTT
>TRBD2|TRBV28|-|TRBJ2-2
CASSLSPAGAPGELFF
TGTGCCAGCAGTTTATCCCCAGCGGGGGCGCCCGGGGAGCTGTTTTTT
>TRBD2|TRBV28|-|TRBJ2-1
CASSLSVAGVGYNEQFF
TGTGCCAGCAGCCTGTCGGTAGCGGGAGTCGGCTACAATGAGCAGTTCTTC
>TRBD1|TRBV6-1|-|TRBJ1-1
CATGQGEIEAFF
TGTGCCACCGGACAGGGTGAAATTGAAGCTTTCTTT
>TRBD1|TRBV7-6|once|TRBJ2-7
CASSLGSGQGDEQYF
TGTGCCAGCAGCTTAGGGTCGGGACAGGGGGACGAGCAGTACTTC